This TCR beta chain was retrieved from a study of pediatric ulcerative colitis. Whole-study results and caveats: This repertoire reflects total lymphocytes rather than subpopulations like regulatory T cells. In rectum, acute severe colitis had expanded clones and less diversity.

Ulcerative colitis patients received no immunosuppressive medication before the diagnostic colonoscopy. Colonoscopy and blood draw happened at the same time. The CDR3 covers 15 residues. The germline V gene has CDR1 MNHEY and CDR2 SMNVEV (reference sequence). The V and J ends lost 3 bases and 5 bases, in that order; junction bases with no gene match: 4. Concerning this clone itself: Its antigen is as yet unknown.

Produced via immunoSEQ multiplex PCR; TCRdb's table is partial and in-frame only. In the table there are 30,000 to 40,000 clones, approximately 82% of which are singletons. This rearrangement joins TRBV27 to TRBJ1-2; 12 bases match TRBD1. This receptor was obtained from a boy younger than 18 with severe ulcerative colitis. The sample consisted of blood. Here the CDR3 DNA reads TGTGCCAGCAGTTTCCGGGACAGGGGGCCGTATGGCTACACCTTC. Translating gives CASSFRDRGPYGYTF.